Included here is one T cell receptor (beta chain) sequence, with context. Which antigen it targets is not known. No much larger clonotype is one base removed from it; base qualities were not supplied. The CDR3 regions of human TCRbeta chains were analyzed by immunosequencing. The authors' pipeline ran thus. TCRs in the repertoires were matched against a reference library of SARS-CoV-2-specific TCRs that had been generated with the MIRA antigen-specificity platform. Breadth was defined as the fraction of unique TCRs that were SARS-CoV-2-associated, and depth was defined as the fraction of total T cells that were SARS-CoV-2-associated. Each spike-specific TCR was assigned to its reactive spike region and to a CD4 or CD8 class using the MIRA data. Log10-transformed breadth and depth values were compared by one-way ANOVA with Sidak's multiple comparisons tests. The table comes from immuneACCESS by way of TCRdb, which keeps in-frame sequences with V and J called. Part of the clones is missing from these tables; in studies checked, under half for an unresolved V gene and the rest for unknown reasons. V, J and clone size derive from that table, while D and trimming were established from the DNA sequence. The sample table lists more than 110,000 clones, under 95% of them with a count of one. 2.5% to 3.5% of the sample rests with the top ten.

The data are from a study of T cell responses to AZD1222 COVID-19 vaccine (dated by TCRdb to about 2021). Concerning the study at large: Because spike-specific TCR depth and breadth did not differ between the two schedules, AZD1222 recipients who got a second dose at roughly 4 weeks were pooled with those who got a second dose at roughly 12 weeks. A total of about 230 trial participants underwent TCR sequencing, of whom 200 to 220 received two doses of AZD1222 and about 26 received two doses of the MenACWY control vaccine. Trial participants were enrolled by age into subgroups of 18-55, 56-69 and 70-plus years, and approximately 150, 30 and 60 TCR-sequenced participants, respectively, were included in these subgroups. What the work shows at the level of the full study, not this receptor alone: Participants were mostly white British and included more females than males, and it was suggested by the authors that clonal diversity may have been underestimated. After two AZD1222 doses, spike-specific TCR breadth and depth were significantly higher than at day 0 and than in MenACWY recipients. The vaccine-associated CD4 TCRs covered the entire spike protein, and the dominant responses fell in regions 160-218 and 743-854. Because no day 14 peak-response samples were available, repertoires were characterized only after the peak T cell response. In the small 56-69-year group, the increase in depth fell short of significance, most likely because of low power. Reportedly, almost half of the unique spike-specific TCRs recognized epitopes lying outside the regions that are mutated in the B.1.351 and B.1.1.7 variants. Conclusions about previously exposed vaccinees are limited because only five or six AZD1222 recipients were SARS-CoV-2 seropositive at baseline.

The CDR1 and CDR2 encoded by the germline V gene are SGHNT and YENEEA. The CDR3 goes from the cysteine to the phenylalanine over 14 residues. Only CDR3 DNA remains: 42 bases, in frame from the first base. Compared with germline, V lacks 4 bases and J lacks 3 bases; bases without a gene match: 6. The time point tag for this specimen amounts to: baseline before first vaccination. Vaccinee samples were obtained from the UK trials COV001 and COV002, which included a single-blind randomized controlled phase 2/3 trial of AZD1222 (ChAdOx1 nCoV-19) in healthy adults. For TCRbeta chain sequencing, PBMC samples from trial participants were taken at day 0 and at day 28 after the second dose.

The specimen comprised peripheral blood, sampled on day 0 of AZD1222 vaccination. Rearrangement joined TRBV11-3 to TRBJ2-7, with 7 bases matching TRBD1. This receptor was taken from an adult in good health. The CDR3 here reads CASSWTGLDYEQYF. The DNA sequence reads TGTGCCAGCAGCTGGACAGGTTTGGACTACGAGCAGTACTTC. With the rest looked up from the reference TRBV11-3 and TRBJ2-7 genes rather than sequenced, the full variable domain is EAGVVQSPRYKIIEKKQPVAFWCNPISGHNTLYWYLQNLGQGPELLIRYENEEAVDDSQLPKDRFSAERLKGVDSTLKIQPAELGDSAVYLCASSWTGLDYEQYFGPGTRLTVT.